This T cell receptor beta chain was identified in a study of T cell responses to AZD1222 COVID-19 vaccine. Looked up from germline, CDR1 is SEHNR and CDR2 is FQNEAQ (reference sequence). CDR3 length equals 15 residues. The assay was immunoSEQ multiplex PCR, and TCRdb's table has in-frame clones only and misses some. The data hold over 120,000 clones, with just under 95% observed a single time. A note on this clone: Its ends do not fully match the called genes, so a read error is possible.

The V and J genes are TRBV7-9 and TRBJ1-1; 8 bases match TRBD1. This TCR was sampled from an adult who had recovered from COVID-19. The sample consisted of peripheral blood, taken after recovery from COVID-19. In DNA form, the CDR3 reads TGTGCCAGCAGCCTAGCGACAGGGGCGAACACTGAAGCTTTCTTT. This codes for CASSLATGANTEAFF.